This T cell receptor beta chain was profiled in a study of blood T cell repertoires in COVID-19 (dated by TCRdb to 2019 to 2021). The study in broad terms: Samples from collaborators originated in the United States, Italy and Spain and spanned both the acute and convalescent phases of COVID-19. The prospective study material was composed of cDNA or gDNA derived from T cells, B-cell-depleted T cells, or PBMCs. Deeply sampled blood TCRbeta repertoires from subjects exposed to, actively infected with, or recovered from COVID-19 were included in the dataset. A freely available public database, intended as a resource for researchers studying the immune response to SARS-CoV-2, is where the repertoires were released. Samples came from the ongoing ImmuneRACE study (first 160 participants) plus 1,254 subjects from 6 global collaborators. A de-identified subject ID, COVID-19 status, age in years and sex were almost always included in the sample metadata. Where HLA class I and class II types were available, the types were taken from metadata supplied by the sample provider, not from assay-based typing.

Broad study findings and their caveats: Clinical and demographic metadata were provided uncurated, with the amount varying by source and participant.

As concerns this clone: Its specific antigen is unknown. Per-base qualities were not stored, and no clone one base away is much larger.

The immunoSEQ Assay, a bias-controlled multiplex PCR, was used to amplify TCRbeta CDR3 regions from genomic DNA. Concerning the study's data processing: Within the assay, amplification of reference gene primers was used to estimate how many nucleated cells each sample contained. To quantify the absolute abundance of each unique TCRbeta CDR3 rearrangement, sequence reads were collapsed and filtered. For each sample, productive Simpson clonality was calculated as the square root of Simpson's diversity index over productive rearrangements. TCRdb took over this immuneACCESS table, retaining in-frame rearrangements with V and J assigned. Such tables are incomplete; in checked studies, under half of the missing clones stem from an unresolved V gene, and the remainder is unexplained. That table is the source of V, J and clone size, and D and trimming were worked out from the DNA. The sample table contains 200,000 to 300,000 clones; only one count was recorded for 85% to 90% of them. 1.5% of the sample goes to the ten largest clones.

Samples from volunteer blood donors who had recovered from COVID-19 were contributed by a second Seattle source. The collaborating institutions used their own protocols to collect whole blood in K2EDTA tubes. For TCRbeta analysis, collaborators shipped samples as frozen whole blood, isolated PBMCs, or DNA extracted from either of those sample types. The trim is 5 bases for V and 3 bases for J, with a gap of 17 bases between the germline ends. The CDR3, from cysteine to phenylalanine, totals 15 residues. Solely the CDR3 DNA is kept, with 45 bases framed from the first base. The germline V gene (reference sequence) gives CDR1 as LNHDA and CDR2 as SQIVND.

The rearranged segments are TRBV19 and TRBJ2-7; the D gene is possibly TRBD1, with 8 bases matching. The sequence derives from a woman aged 40 to 50 who had recovered from COVID-19. Sample: peripheral blood. The CDR3 in this case is CASSSLQGGNYEQYF. The nucleotides are TGTGCCAGTAGTTCACTACAGGGGGGGAACTACGAGCAGTACTTC.